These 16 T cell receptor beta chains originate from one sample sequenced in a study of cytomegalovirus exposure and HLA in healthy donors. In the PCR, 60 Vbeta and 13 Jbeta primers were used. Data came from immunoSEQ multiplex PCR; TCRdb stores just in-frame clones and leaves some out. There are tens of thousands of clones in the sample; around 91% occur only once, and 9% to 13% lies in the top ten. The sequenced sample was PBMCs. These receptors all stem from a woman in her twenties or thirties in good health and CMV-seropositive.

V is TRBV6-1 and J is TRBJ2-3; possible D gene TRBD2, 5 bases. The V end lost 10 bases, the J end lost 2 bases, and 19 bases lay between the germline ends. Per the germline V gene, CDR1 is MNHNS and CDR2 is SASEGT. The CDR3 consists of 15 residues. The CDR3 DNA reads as TGTGCCATCTCGCCGTACGGGGATTCCACAGATACGCAGTATTTT. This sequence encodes CAISPYGDSTDTQYF.

The CDR3 protein is CASSLSPGRENTEAFF. For the CDR3, the DNA is TGTGCCAGCAGTTTATCCCCCGGACGGGAGAACACTGAAGCTTTCTTT. The J gene is TRBJ1-1, the V gene TRBV28; D is unresolved. V lost 1 base and J lost 1, with 13 bases in between. Germline lookup yields CDR1 MDHEN and CDR2 SYDVKM. This CDR3 has 16 amino acids.

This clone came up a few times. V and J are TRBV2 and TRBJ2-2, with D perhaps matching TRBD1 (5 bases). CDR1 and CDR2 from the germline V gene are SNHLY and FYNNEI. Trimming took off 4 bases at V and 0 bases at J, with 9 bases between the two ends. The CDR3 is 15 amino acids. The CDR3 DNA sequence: TGTGCCAGCAGTGGGGGCTTCGCGAACACCGGGGAGCTGTTTTTT. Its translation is CASSGGFANTGELFF.

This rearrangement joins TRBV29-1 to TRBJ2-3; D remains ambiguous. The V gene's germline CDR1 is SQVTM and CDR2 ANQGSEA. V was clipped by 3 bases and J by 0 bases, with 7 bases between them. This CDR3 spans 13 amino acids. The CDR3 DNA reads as TGCAGCGTTGAGACACCTAGCACAGATACGCAGTATTTT. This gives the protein CSVETPSTDTQYF.

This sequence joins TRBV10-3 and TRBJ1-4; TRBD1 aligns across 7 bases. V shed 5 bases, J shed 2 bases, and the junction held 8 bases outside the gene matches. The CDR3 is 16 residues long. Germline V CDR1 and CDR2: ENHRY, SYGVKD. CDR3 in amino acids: CAISISPGGTNEKLFF. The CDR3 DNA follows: TGTGCCATCAGTATAAGCCCAGGGGGGACTAATGAAAAACTGTTTTTT.

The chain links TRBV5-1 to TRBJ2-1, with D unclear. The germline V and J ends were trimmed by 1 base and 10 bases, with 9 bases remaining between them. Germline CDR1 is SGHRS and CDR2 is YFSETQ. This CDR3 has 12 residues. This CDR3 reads CASSLRGQEQFF. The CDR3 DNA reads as TGCGCCAGCAGCTTGAGAGGCCAGGAGCAGTTCTTC.

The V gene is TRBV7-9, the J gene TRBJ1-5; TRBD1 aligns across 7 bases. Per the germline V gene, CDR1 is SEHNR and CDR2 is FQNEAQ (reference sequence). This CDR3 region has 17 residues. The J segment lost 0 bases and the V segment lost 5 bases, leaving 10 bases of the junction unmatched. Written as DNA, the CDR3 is TGTGCCAGCAGCGAGGGGGCCCTCATATTTAGCAATCAGCCCCAGCATTTT. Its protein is CASSEGALIFSNQPQHF.

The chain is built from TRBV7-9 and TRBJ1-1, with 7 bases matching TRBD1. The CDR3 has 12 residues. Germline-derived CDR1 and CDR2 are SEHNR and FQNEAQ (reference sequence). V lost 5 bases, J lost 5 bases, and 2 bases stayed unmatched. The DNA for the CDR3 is TGTGCCAGCAGCGACAGGGTTACTGAAGCTTTCTTT. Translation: CASSDRVTEAFF. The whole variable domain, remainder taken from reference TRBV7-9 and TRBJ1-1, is DTGVSQNPRHKITKRGQNVTFRCDPISEHNRLYWYRQTLGQGPEFLTYFQNEAQLEKSRLLSDRFSAERPKGSFSTLEIQRTEQGDSAMYLCASSDRVTEAFFGQGTRLTVV.

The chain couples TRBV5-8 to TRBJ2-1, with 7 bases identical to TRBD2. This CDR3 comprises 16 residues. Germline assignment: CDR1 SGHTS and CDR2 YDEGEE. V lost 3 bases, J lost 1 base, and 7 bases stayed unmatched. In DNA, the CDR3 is TGTGCCAGCAGCTCGGTAGCGGGCCTATCCTACAATGAGCAGTTCTTC. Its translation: CASSSVAGLSYNEQFF. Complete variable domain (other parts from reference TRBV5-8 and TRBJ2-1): EAGVTQSPTHLIKTRGQQATLRCSPISGHTSVYWYQQALGLGLQFLLWYDEGEERNRGNFPPRFSGRQFPNYSSELNVNALELEDSALYLCASSSVAGLSYNEQFFGPGTRLTVL.

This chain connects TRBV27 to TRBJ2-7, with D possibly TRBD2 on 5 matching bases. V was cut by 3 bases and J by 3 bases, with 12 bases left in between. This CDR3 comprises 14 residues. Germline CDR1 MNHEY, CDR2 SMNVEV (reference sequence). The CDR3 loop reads CASSFGSVSYEQYF. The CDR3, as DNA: TGTGCCAGCAGTTTCGGTAGCGTAAGCTACGAGCAGTACTTC.

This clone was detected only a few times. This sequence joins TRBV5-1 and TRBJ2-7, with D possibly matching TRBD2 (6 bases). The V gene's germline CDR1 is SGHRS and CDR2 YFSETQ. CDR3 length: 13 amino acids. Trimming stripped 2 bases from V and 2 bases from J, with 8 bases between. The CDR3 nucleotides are TGCGCCAGCAGCTTCACGGGGGCCTACGAGCAGTACTTC. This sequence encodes CASSFTGAYEQYF.

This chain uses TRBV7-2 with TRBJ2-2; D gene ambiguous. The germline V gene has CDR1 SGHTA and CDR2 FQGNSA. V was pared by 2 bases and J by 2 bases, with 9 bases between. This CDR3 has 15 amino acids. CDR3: CASSLLGRNTGELFF. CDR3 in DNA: TGTGCCAGCAGCTTATTGGGCAGAAACACCGGGGAGCTGTTTTTT. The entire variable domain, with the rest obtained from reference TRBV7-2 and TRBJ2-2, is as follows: GAGVSQSPSNKVTEKGKDVELRCDPISGHTALYWYRQSLGQGLEFLIYFQGNSAPDKSGLPSDRFSAERTGGSVSTLTIQRTQQEDSAVYLCASSLLGRNTGELFFGEGSRLTVL.

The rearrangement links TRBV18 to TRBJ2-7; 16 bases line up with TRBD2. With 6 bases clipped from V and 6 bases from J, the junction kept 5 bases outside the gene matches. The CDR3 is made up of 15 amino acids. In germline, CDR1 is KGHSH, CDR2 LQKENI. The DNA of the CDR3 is TGTGCCAGCTCCTCCGGGACTAGCGGGAGGGGCGAGCAGTACTTC. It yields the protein CASSSGTSGRGEQYF.

In DNA, the CDR3 is TGTGCCAGCAGTCCGGAGCTGGGACAGGATCTGAACACTGAAGCTTTCTTT. This sequence encodes CASSPELGQDLNTEAFF. J is TRBJ1-1 and V is TRBV6-4, with 8 bases identical to TRBD1. With V trimmed by 5 bases and J by 0 bases, 11 bases remained unmatched. The CDR3 runs 17 residues. Germline lookup yields CDR1 MRHNA and CDR2 SNTAGT.

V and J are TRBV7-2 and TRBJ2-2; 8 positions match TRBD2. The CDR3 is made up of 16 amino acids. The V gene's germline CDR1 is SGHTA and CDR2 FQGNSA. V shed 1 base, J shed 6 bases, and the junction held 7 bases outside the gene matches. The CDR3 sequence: CASSLVGLGGSGELFF. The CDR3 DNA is TGTGCCAGCAGCTTAGTGGGACTAGGGGGGTCCGGGGAGCTGTTTTTT. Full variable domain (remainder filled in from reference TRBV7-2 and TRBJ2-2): GAGVSQSPSNKVTEKGKDVELRCDPISGHTALYWYRQSLGQGLEFLIYFQGNSAPDKSGLPSDRFSAERTGGSVSTLTIQRTQQEDSAVYLCASSLVGLGGSGELFFGEGSRLTVL.

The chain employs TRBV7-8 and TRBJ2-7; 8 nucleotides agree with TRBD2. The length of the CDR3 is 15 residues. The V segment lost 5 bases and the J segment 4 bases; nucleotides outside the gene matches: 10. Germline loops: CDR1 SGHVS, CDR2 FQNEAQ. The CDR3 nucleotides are TGTGCCAGCAGCCTAGGCAGCGGGAGTTATTACGAGCAGTACTTC. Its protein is CASSLGSGSYYEQYF.